This T cell receptor (beta chain) appears in the sequencing data of a study of cytomegalovirus exposure and HLA in healthy donors. The PCR used 60 Vbeta and 13 Jbeta primers. Sequenced by immunoSEQ multiplex PCR; TCRdb stores in-frame clones only, minus some. Found here are over 60,000 clones, under 80% of them singletons; the top ten hold approximately 14%. This CDR3 is 14 amino acids long. V was pared by 5 bases and J by 6 bases, with 7 bases of the junction left unmatched. Germline V gene data show CDR1 as MNHNY and CDR2 as SVGAGI (reference sequence). This TCR derives from a male donor in good health and CMV-seropositive. The gene calls are TRBV6-6 and TRBJ1-2; the match to TRBD1 covers 9 bases. Source material: PBMCs. CDR3 in DNA: TGTGCCAGCAGTAAAACCGGGACAGGGAATGGCTACACCTTC. It codes for CASSKTGTGNGYTF.